Listed below are T cell receptor beta chains from one sample, sequenced in a study of blood T cell repertoires in COVID-19. TCRdb keeps only in-frame clones here, not all; method: immunoSEQ multiplex PCR. The sample lists nearly 90,000 clones; approximately 88% were seen once. The sequencing sample was made of peripheral blood. Source of these receptors: a man in his 60s with acute or convalescent COVID-19. CDR3s include the opening cysteine and the closing phenylalanine or tryptophan. The D gene is left open where the match is weak. Some rows have no size entry. The others give once, few or many, or a class for an expanded clone.

j_gene,v_gene,abundance,d_gene,CDR3aa,CDR3nt
TRBJ1-6,TRBV12-3/TRBV12-4,.,.,CASQDSNSPLHF,TGTGCCAGCCAGGACAGTAATTCACCCCTCCACTTT
TRBJ2-1,TRBV5-1,.,.,CASSSGFTEQFF,TGCGCCAGCAGCTCAGGGTTTACTGAGCAGTTCTTC
TRBJ2-2,TRBV12-5,.,.,CASGLVASNTGELFF,TGTGCTAGTGGTTTGGTAGCATCCAACACCGGGGAGCTGTTTTTT
TRBJ1-1,TRBV5-1,.,.,CASSLVPTPTEAFF,TGCGCCAGCAGCTTGGTCCCGACACCCACTGAAGCTTTCTTT
TRBJ2-5,TRBV5-6,few,.,CASSELGDIQETQYF,TGTGCCAGCAGTGAACTAGGGGACATCCAAGAGACCCAGTACTTC
TRBJ1-3,TRBV9,.,.,CASSVPGNTIYF,TGTGCCAGCAGCGTACCAGGAAACACCATATATTTT
TRBJ2-5,TRBV9,once,TRBD2,CASSVATGGETQYF,TGTGCCAGCAGCGTAGCTACCGGGGGGGAGACCCAGTACTTC
TRBJ1-3,TRBV5-1,.,.,CASSLTVSGNTIYF,TGCGCCAGCAGCTTGACAGTCTCTGGAAACACCATATATTTT
TRBJ1-5,TRBV12-3/TRBV12-4,few,.,CASSLQGRGPQHF,TGTGCCAGCAGTTTACAGGGGCGAGGTCCCCAGCATTTT
TRBJ2-1,TRBV4-2,.,.,CASSQAGTGYNEQFF,TGTGCCAGCAGCCAGGCCGGGACTGGCTACAATGAGCAGTTCTTC
TRBJ1-3,TRBV9,few,.,CASSVGRGYGNTIYF,TGTGCCAGCAGCGTAGGTCGGGGGTACGGAAACACCATATATTTT
TRBJ1-2,TRBV12-5,.,TRBD1,CASGLETGYYGYTF,TGTGCTAGTGGTCTAGAGACAGGGTACTATGGCTACACCTTC
TRBJ2-7,TRBV5-4,.,TRBD2,CASSPGLASSYEQYF,TGTGCCAGCAGCCCCGGACTAGCCAGCTCCTACGAGCAGTACTTC
TRBJ1-1,TRBV6-5,.,.,CASSPPGGYGTEAFF,TGTGCCAGCAGCCCCCCCGGGGGTTATGGCACTGAAGCTTTCTTT
TRBJ1-4,TRBV7-9,.,TRBD1,CASTQGDRGNEKLFF,TGTGCCAGCACCCAAGGGGACAGAGGAAATGAAAAACTGTTTTTT
TRBJ2-1,TRBV7-3,.,.,CASSLNRDNEQFF,TGTGCCAGCAGCTTAAACAGGGATAATGAGCAGTTCTTC
TRBJ2-2,TRBV7-9,.,TRBD1,CASPKRQGRHTGELFF,TGTGCCAGCCCCAAAAGACAGGGTAGACACACCGGGGAGCTGTTTTTT